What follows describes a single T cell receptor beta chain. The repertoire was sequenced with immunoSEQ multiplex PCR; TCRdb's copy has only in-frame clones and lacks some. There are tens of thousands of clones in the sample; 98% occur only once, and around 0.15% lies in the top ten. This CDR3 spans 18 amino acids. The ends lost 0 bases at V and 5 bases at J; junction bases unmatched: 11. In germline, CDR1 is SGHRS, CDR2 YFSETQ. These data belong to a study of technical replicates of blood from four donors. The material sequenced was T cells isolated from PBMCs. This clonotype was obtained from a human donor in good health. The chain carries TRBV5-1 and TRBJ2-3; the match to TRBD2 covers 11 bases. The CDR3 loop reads CASSLEGLAVPGGDTQYF. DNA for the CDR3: TGCGCCAGCAGCTTGGAGGGACTAGCGGTACCGGGGGGAGATACGCAGTATTTT.